This T cell receptor (beta chain) was sequenced for a study of response to subunit inactivated influenza vaccine. Study observations and caveats: The authors offered the suggestion that each seasonal influenza vaccination recruits few new T cells.

Worth noting for this clonotype: Its antigen remains unknown.

TCRdb re-derived calls from the RT-PCR reads in MiXCR, one entry per CDR3 protein. Here the sample spans around 190,000 distinct CDR3 sequences, 9.2% being singletons. With 6 bases clipped from V and 10 bases from J, the junction kept 13 bases outside the gene matches. The CDR3 spans 16 residues. Per germline, CDR1 LNHNV and CDR2 YYDKDF (reference sequence). The material was non-naive T cells sorted from PBMCs, obtained on the day of vaccination. J is TRBJ2-1 and V is TRBV15, with TRBD2 identical over 12 bases. This TCR came from a man aged 50-59 years who received an inactivated influenza vaccine. DNA for the CDR3: TGTGCCACCAGGGACCCGGGGACTAGCGGGCTGGGGGAGCAGTTCTTC. This encodes CATRDPGTSGLGEQFF.